The rows below give T cell receptor beta chains drawn from one sample of a study of blood T cell repertoires in COVID-19. Assay used: immunoSEQ multiplex PCR; TCRdb lists only in-frame clones, some missing. The sample gives 150,000 to 200,000 clones, roughly nine tenths of which show up once; 2.1% is in the top ten. Sequenced material: peripheral blood. These receptor sequences come from a man aged 70-80 years with active or convalescent COVID-19. Both conserved end residues are part of each CDR3. A D gene is named only where the DNA matches it firmly. Clone size is given for some rows only: seen once, a few or many times, or a class if the clone is expanded.

TRBJ2-5 | TRBV5-4 | once | NA | TGTGCCAGCAGCTCCCCTGGAGGGTGGGAGACCCAGTACTTC | CASSSPGGWETQYF
TRBJ2-3 | TRBV10-1 | NA | TRBD2 | TGCGCCAGCAGTGAGGGTAACGGGGGGTTGCGGGATACGCAGTATTTT | CASSEGNGGLRDTQYF
TRBJ1-3 | TRBV18 | NA | TRBD1 | TGTGCCAGCTCACCCCGGGACAGCCAGGGAAACACCATATATTTT | CASSPRDSQGNTIYF
TRBJ1-2 | TRBV19 | few | TRBD1 | TGTGCCAGTACAAGGACAGGGGGATTTGGCTACACCTTC | CASTRTGGFGYTF
TRBJ2-7 | TRBV6-5 | NA | NA | TGTGCCAGCAAGGAGAGGGGGGGAGGCAACGAGCAGTACTTC | CASKERGGGNEQYF
TRBJ2-7 | TRBV19 | NA | TRBD1 | TGTGCCAGTAGGGGGACAGGCGGCCCTTACGAGCAGTACTTC | CASRGTGGPYEQYF
TRBJ1-3 | TRBV9 | NA | NA | TGTGCCAGCAGCGCCCAGGGCCCTGGAAACACCATATATTTT | CASSAQGPGNTIYF
TRBJ1-1 | TRBV9 | NA | TRBD1 | TGTGCCAGCAGCGGACAGGGGGCGCGAAACACTGAAGCTTTCTTT | CASSGQGARNTEAFF
TRBJ2-7 | TRBV7-2 | few | TRBD2 | TGTGCCAGCAGCTTAGGAAGGGCTAGCGGGGAGTACGAGCAGTACTTC | CASSLGRASGEYEQYF
TRBJ2-7 | TRBV30 | NA | NA | TGTGCCTGGAAGTCTGGGCAAATTACATACGAGCAGTACTTC | CAWKSGQITYEQYF
TRBJ1-1 | TRBV7-9 | NA | TRBD1 | TGTGCCAGCAGCCACCGGACAGGGAGGGGGAACACTGAAGCTTTCTTT | CASSHRTGRGNTEAFF
TRBJ1-5 | TRBV30 | NA | TRBD1 | TGTGCCTGGAGTTTAGCAGGGGGGAGTCAGCCCCAGCATTTT | CAWSLAGGSQPQHF
TRBJ1-3 | TRBV30 | NA | NA | TGTGCCTGGAGTTCTGGCCCCTCCGGGAACACCATATATTTT | CAWSSGPSGNTIYF
TRBJ2-7 | TRBV28 | once | TRBD2 | TGTGCCAGCAATGCGGGGGGCGCAGGGACCTACGAGCAGTACTTC | CASNAGGAGTYEQYF
TRBJ1-1 | TRBV28 | once | NA | TGTGCCAGCAGTACGCAAGGCAGAGGGAACACTGAAGCTTTCTTT | CASSTQGRGNTEAFF
TRBJ2-5 | TRBV6-6 | NA | TRBD2 | TGTGCCAGCAGTCAGCGGACTAGCGGGGAAGAGACCCAGTACTTC | CASSQRTSGEETQYF
TRBJ1-6 | TRBV5-1 | few | NA | TGCGCCAGCAGCTGGGGCAGGGGCTATTCACCCCTCCACTTT | CASSWGRGYSPLHF
TRBJ2-1 | TRBV19 | NA | TRBD1 | TGTGCCAGTAGTATAGGCGCGATAGGGGGCTCTGAGCAGTTCTTC | CASSIGAIGGSEQFF
TRBJ1-1 | TRBV3-1/TRBV3-2 | NA | NA | TGTGCCAGTAAAGAAGCAGGAATGAACACTGAAGCTTTCTTT | CASKEAGMNTEAFF
TRBJ1-4 | TRBV15 | NA | NA | TGTGCCACCGGACGGGGCGGGGTGGGTAATGAAAAACTGTTTTTT | CATGRGGVGNEKLFF
TRBJ2-3 | TRBV11-2 | once | NA | TGTGCCAGCAGCTTAATCTTAGCTAGATCCACAGATACGCAGTATTTT | CASSLILARSTDTQYF
TRBJ1-6 | TRBV5-6 | NA | TRBD1 | TGTGCCAGCAGCCTAACAGGGGTGGGCTCACCCCTCCACTTT | CASSLTGVGSPLHF
TRBJ2-5 | TRBV7-2 | NA | NA | TGTGCCAGCAGCGCCCAGGGGGGACCGTCAGAGACCCAGTACTTC | CASSAQGGPSETQYF
TRBJ2-6 | TRBV5-4 | NA | NA | TGTGCCAGCAGCTCGTTATCCAGGGATATCTCTGGGGCCAACGTCCTGACTTTC | CASSSLSRDISGANVLTF
TRBJ2-7 | TRBV12-3/TRBV12-4 | NA | NA | TGTGCCAGCAGTTTATCCCCTGGGGGGGAGCAGTACTTC | CASSLSPGGEQYF
TRBJ2-3 | TRBV7-9 | NA | NA | TGTGCCAGCAGCTCCTATCCGGGACATAGCACAGATACGCAGTATTTT | CASSSYPGHSTDTQYF
TRBJ1-1 | TRBV5-1 | NA | NA | TGCGCCAGCGGTCAGGGCTCACACACTGAAGCTTTCTTT | CASGQGSHTEAFF
TRBJ2-7 | TRBV28 | NA | TRBD2 | TGTGCCAGCAATCGGGGGGGGAGGGAGCAGTACTTC | CASNRGGREQYF
TRBJ1-3 | TRBV19 | NA | NA | TGTGCCAGTAGTATATATGGCACCCCTGGAAACACCATATATTTT | CASSIYGTPGNTIYF
TRBJ2-1 | TRBV5-1 | NA | TRBD2 | TGCGCCAGCAGCCCGGGACTAGCGGGGAGGAGTAACTACAATGAGCAGTTCTTC | CASSPGLAGRSNYNEQFF